Listed below are T cell receptor beta chains from one sample, sequenced in a study of shared clonotypes between healthy human individuals. Sequencing was performed with immunoSEQ multiplex PCR; in TCRdb, only in-frame clones are kept and a portion is missing. The sample carries about 960,000 clones, less than 85% recorded once. The sequenced sample was memory CD4+ T cells sorted from blood. Receptors originate from a man aged 18 to 30 in good health. Both conserved end residues are part of each CDR3. A D gene is named only where the DNA matches it firmly. Clone size is shown for a subset of rows, as once, few, many or a class of expanded clone.

CDR3 DNA: TGTGCCAGCAGAGACGCGATTAGGGTCTCTGAAGCTTTCTTT
CDR3 protein: CASRDAIRVSEAFF
J gene: TRBJ1-1
clone size: .
D gene: .
V gene: TRBV6-5
CDR3 length: 14

CDR3 DNA: TGTGCCAGCAGTGAAGAAGGATGGACAGTAAGCTCCTACGAGCAGTACTTC
CDR3 protein: CASSEEGWTVSSYEQYF
J gene: TRBJ2-7
clone size: .
D gene: .
V gene: TRBV6-1
CDR3 length: 17

CDR3 DNA: TGTGCCAGCAGTGCAACCCCCGTGGGACCTAATGAAAAACTGTTTTTT
CDR3 protein: CASSATPVGPNEKLFF
J gene: TRBJ1-4
clone size: few
D gene: .
V gene: TRBV27
CDR3 length: 16

CDR3 DNA: TGCGCCAGCAGCTTGTGGGGACAGGGGAATTCACCCCTCCACTTT
CDR3 protein: CASSLWGQGNSPLHF
J gene: TRBJ1-6
clone size: .
D gene: TRBD1
V gene: TRBV5-1
CDR3 length: 15

CDR3 DNA: TGTGCCTGGAGTGTAGGGGGGAAGCTCTACGAGCAGTACTTC
CDR3 protein: CAWSVGGKLYEQYF
J gene: TRBJ2-7
clone size: .
D gene: .
V gene: TRBV30
CDR3 length: 14

CDR3 DNA: TGTGCCAGCAGCTTAGAGGGGCCCCAGCATTTT
CDR3 protein: CASSLEGPQHF
J gene: TRBJ1-5
clone size: .
D gene: .
V gene: TRBV7-8
CDR3 length: 11

CDR3 DNA: TGCAGTGCTAGTCAAGGGGAGACCCAGTACTTC
CDR3 protein: CSASQGETQYF
J gene: TRBJ2-5
clone size: .
D gene: .
V gene: TRBV20-1
CDR3 length: 11

CDR3 DNA: TGTGCCAGCAGCAGGAGAGCCACTGAAGCTTTCTTT
CDR3 protein: CASSRRATEAFF
J gene: TRBJ1-1
clone size: .
D gene: .
V gene: TRBV6-5
CDR3 length: 12

CDR3 DNA: TGTGCCAGCAGCGTAGCCGTCCGGGGGGCCGAGAACAATGAGCAGTTCTTC
CDR3 protein: CASSVAVRGAENNEQFF
J gene: TRBJ2-1
clone size: .
D gene: .
V gene: TRBV9
CDR3 length: 17

CDR3 DNA: TGTGCCAGCAGTTACTATGGGCAGGGTAATTCACCCCTCCACTTT
CDR3 protein: CASSYYGQGNSPLHF
J gene: TRBJ1-6
clone size: few
D gene: .
V gene: TRBV6-5
CDR3 length: 15

CDR3 DNA: TGTGCCAGCAGTGAAAGACTGCCCTCCAGGGAGACCCAGTACTTC
CDR3 protein: CASSERLPSRETQYF
J gene: TRBJ2-5
clone size: .
D gene: .
V gene: TRBV2
CDR3 length: 15

CDR3 DNA: TGTGCCAGTAGTTCAGGACTAGCGGGAAGGTGGTACTTC
CDR3 protein: CASSSGLAGRWYF
J gene: TRBJ2-7
clone size: .
D gene: TRBD2
V gene: TRBV19
CDR3 length: 13

CDR3 DNA: TGCGCCAGCAGCTCATGGACAGGGGCCTTCTCTGGGGCCAACGTCCTGACTTTC
CDR3 protein: CASSSWTGAFSGANVLTF
J gene: TRBJ2-6
clone size: .
D gene: TRBD1
V gene: TRBV5-1
CDR3 length: 18

CDR3 DNA: TGCGCCAGCAGCTTACGGGGGGCATACGAGCAGTACTTC
CDR3 protein: CASSLRGAYEQYF
J gene: TRBJ2-7
clone size: .
D gene: .
V gene: TRBV5-1
CDR3 length: 13

CDR3 DNA: TGTGCCAGCAGCCCCGGGGGGCCGGGCACCGGGGAGCTGTTTTTT
CDR3 protein: CASSPGGPGTGELFF
J gene: TRBJ2-2
clone size: .
D gene: .
V gene: TRBV7-8
CDR3 length: 15

CDR3 DNA: TGTGCCGTCCCCGGGACAGACTACACCGGGGAGCTGTTTTTT
CDR3 protein: CAVPGTDYTGELFF
J gene: TRBJ2-2
clone size: .
D gene: TRBD1
V gene: TRBV2
CDR3 length: 14

CDR3 DNA: TGCAGCGCTCGGCCTGGCGGGGGGACCGGGGAGCTGTTTTTT
CDR3 protein: CSARPGGGTGELFF
J gene: TRBJ2-2
clone size: .
D gene: TRBD2
V gene: TRBV29-1
CDR3 length: 14

CDR3 DNA: TGTGCCAGCAGTTTCTCCTTCGGGGCTGGCTACACCTTC
CDR3 protein: CASSFSFGAGYTF
J gene: TRBJ1-2
clone size: .
D gene: .
V gene: TRBV27
CDR3 length: 13

CDR3 DNA: TGCAGCGTTGAAAGACAGGGTAGGGCAGATACGCAGTATTTT
CDR3 protein: CSVERQGRADTQYF
J gene: TRBJ2-3
clone size: .
D gene: TRBD1
V gene: TRBV29-1
CDR3 length: 14

CDR3 DNA: TGTGCCTGGGGGAGGAAACAGGGTAGGGGCTACACCTTC
CDR3 protein: CAWGRKQGRGYTF
J gene: TRBJ1-2
clone size: .
D gene: .
V gene: TRBV30
CDR3 length: 13

CDR3 DNA: TGTGCCAGCAGCGTCGGGCGGGGGGCTAGCACAGATACGCAGTATTTT
CDR3 protein: CASSVGRGASTDTQYF
J gene: TRBJ2-3
clone size: .
D gene: TRBD2
V gene: TRBV9
CDR3 length: 16

CDR3 DNA: TGTGCCAGCAGCTCCCTAGCGACCTACGAGCAGTACTTC
CDR3 protein: CASSSLATYEQYF
J gene: TRBJ2-7
clone size: .
D gene: .
V gene: TRBV5-4
CDR3 length: 13

CDR3 DNA: TGCGCCAGCAATCTCGGGCAGGGCGGCGCAGATACGCAGTATTTT
CDR3 protein: CASNLGQGGADTQYF
J gene: TRBJ2-3
clone size: .
D gene: .
V gene: TRBV5-1
CDR3 length: 15

CDR3 DNA: TGTGCCAGCAGCGTAGCCGGGGACCCCTTTCAGCCCCAGCATTTT
CDR3 protein: CASSVAGDPFQPQHF
J gene: TRBJ1-5
clone size: .
D gene: .
V gene: TRBV9
CDR3 length: 15

CDR3 DNA: TGTGCCAGCAGTAAGACAGGGGGTGGAAACACCATATATTTT
CDR3 protein: CASSKTGGGNTIYF
J gene: TRBJ1-3
clone size: .
D gene: TRBD1
V gene: TRBV28
CDR3 length: 14

CDR3 DNA: TGTGCCAGCAGCTTTGCCAGGGGCGGCACAGATACGCAGTATTTT
CDR3 protein: CASSFARGGTDTQYF
J gene: TRBJ2-3
clone size: .
D gene: .
V gene: TRBV7-9
CDR3 length: 15

CDR3 DNA: TGTGCCAGCAGCTTAAATTTAGGGGTAAGCAATCAGCCCCAGCATTTT
CDR3 protein: CASSLNLGVSNQPQHF
J gene: TRBJ1-5
clone size: .
D gene: .
V gene: TRBV5-6
CDR3 length: 16

CDR3 DNA: TGTGCCGGGGCCGAGGGAGGCGCTAATGAAAAACTGTTTTTT
CDR3 protein: CAGAEGGANEKLFF
J gene: TRBJ1-4
clone size: once
D gene: .
V gene: TRBV2
CDR3 length: 14

CDR3 DNA: TGTGCCAGCAGTTTCAATGAAAAACTGTTTTTT
CDR3 protein: CASSFNEKLFF
J gene: TRBJ1-4
clone size: .
D gene: .
V gene: TRBV28
CDR3 length: 11

CDR3 DNA: TGTGCCAGCAGTTTAAGGGGGCCTAGTGAAAAACTGTTTTTT
CDR3 protein: CASSLRGPSEKLFF
J gene: TRBJ1-4
clone size: .
D gene: TRBD1
V gene: TRBV28
CDR3 length: 14

CDR3 DNA: TGCAGCGTTGGTCAGGGGGTCCTCCTCAATGAGCAGTTCTTC
CDR3 protein: CSVGQGVLLNEQFF
J gene: TRBJ2-1
clone size: .
D gene: TRBD1
V gene: TRBV29-1
CDR3 length: 14

CDR3 DNA: TGTGCCAGCAGTACCTCCCCCCAGGGGGGACCCATATATTTT
CDR3 protein: CASSTSPQGGPIYF
J gene: TRBJ1-3
clone size: .
D gene: TRBD1
V gene: TRBV6-5
CDR3 length: 14

CDR3 DNA: TGTGCCAGCAGCTTGGAGGGCAGGGGCAATCAGCCCCAGCATTTT
CDR3 protein: CASSLEGRGNQPQHF
J gene: TRBJ1-5
clone size: .
D gene: .
V gene: TRBV5-8
CDR3 length: 15

CDR3 DNA: TGTGCCAGCAGCTTAGGGGGGTATGGCTACACCTTC
CDR3 protein: CASSLGGYGYTF
J gene: TRBJ1-2
clone size: .
D gene: .
V gene: TRBV7-2
CDR3 length: 12

CDR3 DNA: TGCGCCAGCAGCCAACCCCGGGGACAGGCCAAAAACATTCAGTACTTC
CDR3 protein: CASSQPRGQAKNIQYF
J gene: TRBJ2-4
clone size: .
D gene: TRBD1
V gene: TRBV4-1
CDR3 length: 16

CDR3 DNA: TGTGCCAGCAGCAGACCACAGGGGCAGGAGACCCAGTACTTC
CDR3 protein: CASSRPQGQETQYF
J gene: TRBJ2-5
clone size: .
D gene: TRBD1
V gene: TRBV5-4
CDR3 length: 14

CDR3 DNA: TGTGCCAGCAGCTTTAGCGGGCAGGGTTTCACAGATACGCAGTATTTT
CDR3 protein: CASSFSGQGFTDTQYF
J gene: TRBJ2-3
clone size: .
D gene: .
V gene: TRBV12-1
CDR3 length: 16

CDR3 DNA: TGCAGCGTTGAAGCGGAGGGGATCACAGATACGCAGTATTTT
CDR3 protein: CSVEAEGITDTQYF
J gene: TRBJ2-3
clone size: .
D gene: .
V gene: TRBV29-1
CDR3 length: 14

CDR3 DNA: TGTGCCAGCATCCCGGGGGGGTTTGACGAGCAGTACTTC
CDR3 protein: CASIPGGFDEQYF
J gene: TRBJ2-7
clone size: .
D gene: TRBD2
V gene: TRBV2
CDR3 length: 13

CDR3 DNA: TGCGCCAGCAGCTTGGACCAGTTAGTGAACACTGAAGCTTTCTTT
CDR3 protein: CASSLDQLVNTEAFF
J gene: TRBJ1-1
clone size: .
D gene: .
V gene: TRBV5-1
CDR3 length: 15

CDR3 DNA: TGTGCCAGCAGGTCCCTACTAGCGGGAGGAGACAATGAGCAGTTCTTC
CDR3 protein: CASRSLLAGGDNEQFF
J gene: TRBJ2-1
clone size: few
D gene: TRBD2
V gene: TRBV5-8
CDR3 length: 16

CDR3 DNA: TGTGCCAGCAGTGAACTCGGCTACACCTTC
CDR3 protein: CASSELGYTF
J gene: TRBJ1-2
clone size: .
D gene: .
V gene: TRBV2
CDR3 length: 10

CDR3 DNA: TGTGCCAGCAGTTTATTACCGAACACTGAAGCTTTCTTT
CDR3 protein: CASSLLPNTEAFF
J gene: TRBJ1-1
clone size: .
D gene: .
V gene: TRBV27
CDR3 length: 13

CDR3 DNA: TGTGCCAGCAGTCGGGACTCCTTAGGTAGTTCACCCCTCCACTTT
CDR3 protein: CASSRDSLGSSPLHF
J gene: TRBJ1-6
clone size: .
D gene: .
V gene: TRBV2
CDR3 length: 15

CDR3 DNA: TGCAGCGCCTCCCTTTTTGGACAGCTAAAAAACATTCAGTACTTC
CDR3 protein: CSASLFGQLKNIQYF
J gene: TRBJ2-4
clone size: .
D gene: .
V gene: TRBV29-1
CDR3 length: 15

CDR3 DNA: TGTGCCACCACCCAGGGGTGGGGTGAAGCTTTCTTT
CDR3 protein: CATTQGWGEAFF
J gene: TRBJ1-1
clone size: .
D gene: .
V gene: TRBV15
CDR3 length: 12

CDR3 DNA: TGTGCCAGCAGCTTATCTTCGGGGCACACTGAAGCTTTCTTT
CDR3 protein: CASSLSSGHTEAFF
J gene: TRBJ1-1
clone size: few
D gene: .
V gene: TRBV7-2
CDR3 length: 14

CDR3 DNA: TGTGCCAGCTCACCACCAAGTCAAACCCCGGGAACTGAAGCTTTCTTT
CDR3 protein: CASSPPSQTPGTEAFF
J gene: TRBJ1-1
clone size: .
D gene: .
V gene: TRBV18
CDR3 length: 16

CDR3 DNA: TGTGCCTGGAGTGCAGGGGCTCGAAATTCACCCCTCCACTTT
CDR3 protein: CAWSAGARNSPLHF
J gene: TRBJ1-6
clone size: .
D gene: .
V gene: TRBV30
CDR3 length: 14

CDR3 DNA: TGTGCCAGCAGCCCTAGGACGGCTAACTATGGCTACACCTTC
CDR3 protein: CASSPRTANYGYTF
J gene: TRBJ1-2
clone size: .
D gene: .
V gene: TRBV7-2
CDR3 length: 14

CDR3 DNA: TGTGCCAGCAGTTCCGTTGGGTCCCCGGGGACTGAAGCTTTCTTT
CDR3 protein: CASSSVGSPGTEAFF
J gene: TRBJ1-1
clone size: .
D gene: .
V gene: TRBV6-5
CDR3 length: 15

CDR3 DNA: TGTGCCAGCAGCTTAGATGGACTAGCGAATGAGCAGTTCTTC
CDR3 protein: CASSLDGLANEQFF
J gene: TRBJ2-1
clone size: .
D gene: TRBD2
V gene: TRBV11-2
CDR3 length: 14

CDR3 DNA: TGCGCCAGCAGCGGGGATCGGCAGACCCCCCAGCATTTT
CDR3 protein: CASSGDRQTPQHF
J gene: TRBJ1-5
clone size: .
D gene: .
V gene: TRBV10-2
CDR3 length: 13

CDR3 DNA: TGTGCCAGCAGCCTCTCAAGTATTTACAATGAGCAGTTCTTC
CDR3 protein: CASSLSSIYNEQFF
J gene: TRBJ2-1
clone size: .
D gene: .
V gene: TRBV7-9
CDR3 length: 14